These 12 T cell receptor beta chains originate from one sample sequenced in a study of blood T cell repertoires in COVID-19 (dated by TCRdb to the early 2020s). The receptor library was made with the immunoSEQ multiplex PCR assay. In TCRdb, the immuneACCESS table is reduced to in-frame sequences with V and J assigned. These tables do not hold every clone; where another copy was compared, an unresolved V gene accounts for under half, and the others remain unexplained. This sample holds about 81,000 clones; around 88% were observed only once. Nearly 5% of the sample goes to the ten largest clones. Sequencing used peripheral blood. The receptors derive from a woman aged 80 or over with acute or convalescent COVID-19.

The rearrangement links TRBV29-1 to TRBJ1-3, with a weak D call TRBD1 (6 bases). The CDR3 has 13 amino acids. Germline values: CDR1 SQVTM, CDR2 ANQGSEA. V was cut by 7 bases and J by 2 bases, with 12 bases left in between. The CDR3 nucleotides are TGCAGCGCAATGACAGGACCTGGAAACACCATATATTTT. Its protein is CSAMTGPGNTIYF.

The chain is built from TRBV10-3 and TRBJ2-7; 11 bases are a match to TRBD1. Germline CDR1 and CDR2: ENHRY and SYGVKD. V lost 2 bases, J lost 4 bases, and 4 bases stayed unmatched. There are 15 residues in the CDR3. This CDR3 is CAISERGQGEYEQYF. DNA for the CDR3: TGTGCCATCAGTGAGAGGGGACAGGGGGAATACGAGCAGTACTTC.

CDR3 sequence reads: CASSTIAGGGTDTQYF. The CDR3, as DNA: TGCGCCAGCAGCACCATAGCGGGAGGAGGCACAGATACGCAGTATTTT. V is TRBV5-1 and J is TRBJ2-3; TRBD2 matches 10 bases. This CDR3 is built from 16 residues. From germline, CDR1 is SGHRS and CDR2 YFSETQ. V lost 4 bases and J lost 1; bases outside the gene matches: 6.

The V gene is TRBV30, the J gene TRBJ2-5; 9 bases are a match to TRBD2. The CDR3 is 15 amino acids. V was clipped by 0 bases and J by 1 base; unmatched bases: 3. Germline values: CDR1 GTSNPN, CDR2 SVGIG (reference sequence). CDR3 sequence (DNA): TGTGCCTGGAGTGTAGGTAGCGGGGGCCAAGAGACCCAGTACTTC. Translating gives CAWSVGSGGQETQYF.

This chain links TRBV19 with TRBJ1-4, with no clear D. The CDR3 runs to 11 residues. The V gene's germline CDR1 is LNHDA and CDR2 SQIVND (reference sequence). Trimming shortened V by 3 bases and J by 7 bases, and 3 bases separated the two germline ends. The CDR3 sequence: CASSMSEKLFF. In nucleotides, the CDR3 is TGTGCCAGTAGTATGAGTGAAAAACTGTTTTTT.

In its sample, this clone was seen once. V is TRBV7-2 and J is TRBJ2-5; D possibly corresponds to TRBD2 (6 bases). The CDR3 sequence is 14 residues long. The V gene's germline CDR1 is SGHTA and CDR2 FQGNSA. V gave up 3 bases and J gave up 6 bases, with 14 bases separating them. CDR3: CASSFGDLGKTQYF. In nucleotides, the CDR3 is TGTGCCAGCAGCTTTGGGGACTTGGGGAAGACCCAGTACTTC.

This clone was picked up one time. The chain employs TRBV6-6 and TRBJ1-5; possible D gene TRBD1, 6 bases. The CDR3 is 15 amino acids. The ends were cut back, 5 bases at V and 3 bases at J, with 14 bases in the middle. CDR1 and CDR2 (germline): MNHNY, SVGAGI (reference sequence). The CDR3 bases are TGTGCCAGCAGTGGCCTGGGGGCCATCAATCAGCCCCAGCATTTT. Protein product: CASSGLGAINQPQHF.

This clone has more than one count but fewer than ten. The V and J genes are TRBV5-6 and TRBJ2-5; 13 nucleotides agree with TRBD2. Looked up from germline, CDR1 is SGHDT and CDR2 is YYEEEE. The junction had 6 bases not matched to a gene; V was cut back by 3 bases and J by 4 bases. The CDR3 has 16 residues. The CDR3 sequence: CASSYWTSGSRETQYF. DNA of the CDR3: TGTGCCAGCAGCTACTGGACTAGCGGGAGCAGAGAGACCCAGTACTTC.

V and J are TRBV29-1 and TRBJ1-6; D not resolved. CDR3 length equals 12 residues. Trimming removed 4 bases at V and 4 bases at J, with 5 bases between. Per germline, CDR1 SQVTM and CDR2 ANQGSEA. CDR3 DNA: TGCAGCGTTGGGGAGTATAATTCACCCCTCCACTTT. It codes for CSVGEYNSPLHF.

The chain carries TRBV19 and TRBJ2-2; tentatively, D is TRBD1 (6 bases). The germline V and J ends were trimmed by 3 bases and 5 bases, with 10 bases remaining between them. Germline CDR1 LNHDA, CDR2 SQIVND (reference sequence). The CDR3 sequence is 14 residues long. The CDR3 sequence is CASSMGQGTGELFF. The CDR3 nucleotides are TGTGCCAGTAGTATGGGTCAGGGGACCGGGGAGCTGTTTTTT.

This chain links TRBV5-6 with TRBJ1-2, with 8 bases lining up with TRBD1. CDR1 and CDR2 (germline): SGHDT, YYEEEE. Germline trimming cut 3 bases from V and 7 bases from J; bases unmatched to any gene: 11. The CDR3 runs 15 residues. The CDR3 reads CASSSGQGTGFGYTF. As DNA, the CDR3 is TGTGCCAGCAGCTCCGGACAGGGCACAGGCTTTGGCTACACCTTC.

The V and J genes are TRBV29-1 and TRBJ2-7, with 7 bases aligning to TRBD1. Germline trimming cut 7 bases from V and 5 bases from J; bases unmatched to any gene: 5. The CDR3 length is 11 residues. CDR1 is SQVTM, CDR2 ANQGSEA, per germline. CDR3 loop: CSATGSHEQYF. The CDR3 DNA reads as TGCAGCGCGACAGGGTCTCACGAGCAGTACTTC.